This T cell receptor (beta chain) emerged from a study of OX40 agonist ivuxolimab in advanced cancers. For the study at large: Under the entry rules, prior anti-PD-1, anti-PD-L1 or anti-CTLA-4 therapy was allowed, and roughly 43% had some.

A single count supports this clone. Its specificity is unknown. TCRdb's table, derived via immunoSEQ multiplex PCR, lists solely in-frame clones and lacks some. The profile covers roughly 50,000 clones, with around 84% appearing a single time and under 2.5% taken by the ten largest. At baseline, cycle 4 day 1, and cycle 7 day 1, blood was sampled. The study's findings and limits: Relative to CD4+, CD8+ T cells held more expanded clones on average. CD4+ and CD8+ blood T cells expanded clonally by week 6 at 0.1 to 3.0 mg/kg.

This CDR3 comprises 15 residues. Germline V gene lookup returns CDR1 SGHRS and CDR2 YFSETQ. The junction had 11 bases not matched to a gene; V was cut back by 4 bases and J by 5 bases. This chain uses TRBV5-1 with TRBJ2-5; 7 positions agree with TRBD1. Sequencing was performed on CD4+ or CD8+ T cells sorted from blood, taken in a trial of the OX40 agonist ivuxolimab. The receptor comes from an adult with an advanced solid tumor such as melanoma, head and neck, liver or kidney cancer. The DNA of the CDR3 is TGCGCCAGCAGCGACGACAGGGTTGTAAGGGAGACCCAGTACTTC. Translating it yields CASSDDRVVRETQYF.